This T cell receptor (beta chain) was captured in a study of CD8+CD57+ T cells in acquired aplastic anemia. Study-level information: Each DNA sample taken from sorted CD4+ and CD8+ cells came to 3 to 4 ug on average. Findings and limits, study-wide: Between patients and controls, CD8+ Simpson's diversity did not vary significantly. Around 30 was the count of CD8+ CDR3 sequences that patients shared with controls.

Only patients with CD8+CD57+ cell expansion on flow cytometry were chosen for sequencing. The CDR3 totals 15 residues. Germline CDR1 and CDR2: SGHTA and FQGNSA. V was shortened by 1 base and J by 0 bases, with 10 bases between the two germline ends. In the case of this clonotype: Its antigen is not known.

Profiling of TCR beta VDJ combinations and CDR3 sequences used genomic DNA as template. TCRdb re-derived calls from the reads in MiXCR, one entry per CDR3 protein. The table lists about 160,000 distinct CDR3 sequences, less than 60% of them singletons. Sequencing was done on a sample of sorted CD4+, CD8+, or CD8+CD57+ T cells (not recorded which) from PBMCs. The rearrangement uses TRBV7-2 and TRBJ2-7, with a tentative D call TRBD1 (6 bases). This TCR derives from a human donor with aplastic anemia. The CDR3 nucleotides are TGTACCAGCAGCTTAGTAGCGACAGGCTCCTACGAGCAGTACTTC. Protein sequence: CTSSLVATGSYEQYF.